This T cell receptor (beta chain) was identified during a study of cytomegalovirus exposure and HLA in healthy donors (dated by TCRdb to 2016 to 2017). Background on the whole study: An earlier analysis of several hundred of the donors reported 276 Gb of sequence data and some 120 million unique TCR beta sequences from 150 million to 200 million T cells. An early release covering 550 to 700 HLA-typed donors comprised about 320 gigabases of sequencing data and tens of millions of unique TCR sequences. Among the roughly 430 genotyped donors, approximately 81% belonged to the genetic ancestry cluster associated with self-reported Caucasian donors. The study aimed to test whether cataloging public T cell receptors could reveal signatures of past pathogen exposure. Using immunosequencing, the study profiled T cell repertoires from approximately 700 subjects and related those repertoires to cytomegalovirus serostatus. A separate validation cohort of approximately 130 different subjects was used in addition to the roughly 700-subject first cohort. The study combined high-throughput TCR immunosequencing, statistical association of individual TCRs with disease status, and machine learning to predict cytomegalovirus infection status. In a later analysis, previously published TCR beta repertoires from 550 to 750 donors were re-analyzed and high-resolution HLA genotyping was added so that TCR occurrence patterns could be studied. Rather than drawing on any new phenotypic data, the later analysis identified candidate immune exposures from TCR beta sequences and the way those sequences occurred across donors. An earlier analysis of nearly 600 of the donors applied high-throughput TCR beta sequencing to assess whether each TCR beta V gene segment acted as functional or pseudogenic. Donor age, sex, ethnicity and CMV serostatus were compiled together with the repertoire data. A later genetic analysis took genome-wide SNP genotypes for about three fifths of the 666 donors and used that subset as a discovery cohort. All discovery cohort repertoires had been generated using a single sequencing platform. HLA typing included class I and class II loci at four-digit resolution. The number of typed donors differed by locus: roughly 629-630 for A, B, C, DRB1 and DQB1; 522 for DQA1; 606 for DPA1; and some 470 for DPB1. Because of strong linkage in the cohort, four to six DR-DQ haplotypes were treated as single units for association and clustering. Among approximately 370 genotyped donors of the cohort, an average of approximately 240,000 unique TCR beta nucleotide sequences was sequenced per donor, of which approximately 19% were non-productive.

Comments on this clone: This receptor's antigen is unknown. No base quality values were provided; no much bigger clone lies one nucleotide off.

Overall study outcomes, separate from this receptor: In an earlier analysis of over 550 of the donors, most TCR beta V segments were observed in productive rearrangements about 90% or about 30% of the time, broadly matching IMGT annotations. According to a later analysis, parvovirus B19, influenza, CMV and Epstein-Barr virus appeared linked to several top co-occurrence clusters. The only immune exposure information available for the cohort was CMV serostatus. HLA typing was unavailable for some donors at each locus, so association tests used only the typed subset. The sequencing pipeline was judged likely to have produced a cluster of highly shared sequence variants as a technical artifact. A later analysis found that TCR association rates varied across HLA loci, with DRB1 alleles showing the most associated TCRs and HLA-C alleles the fewest. It was suggested by the authors that the approach could potentially be generalized to other disease states and immunological phenotypes. An association between a missense DCLRE1C variant and V-gene and J-gene trimming of TCR beta chains was found in a later genetic analysis and replicated in an independent cohort. The classifier was reported to diagnose cytomegalovirus status with high specificity and sensitivity in both the original and validation cohorts. In vitro tests confirmed that three of the cytomegalovirus-associated TCR beta chains recognize cytomegalovirus antigens. A further reported finding was that TCR beta sequences accurately predicted the HLA-A and HLA-B alleles for most subjects in the first cohort. In a later genetic analysis, fewer N-insertions in productive TCRs were reported among donors in an Asian-associated ancestry cluster than the approximately 670-donor mean. A total of 164 TCR beta chains were listed by the study as associated with cytomegalovirus. Linkage disequilibrium might explain the correlated functional status among segregating V segments, but an unknown experimental factor could not be excluded. Some IMGT-functional V segments, including TRBV6-2 and TRBV6-3, could not be told apart with the 87-base-pair reads, so those segments were excluded. Most CMV-associated TCR beta chains appeared to be HLA-restricted in a later analysis, and the HLA associations seemed to be driven largely by CMV exposure. This cohort had only TCR beta chains sequenced, and the lack of alpha or paired-chain data limited which features could be detected. Across donors, most TCR sequences were observed very rarely, whereas some public TCRs were present in many individuals. Sequencing depth was assumed to be roughly uniform across donors in the presence/absence analyses, though that assumption may not hold. Because counts were too low, roughly 18 rarely observed V segments, including chromosome 9 orphons, were left out of the earlier analysis of a few hundred of the donors. In a later analysis, some 18,000 TCR beta sequences were associated with specific HLA alleles at a false discovery rate of 0.05. When HLA alleles, especially DR and DQ, strongly co-occurred, attributing TCR associations to individual alleles was difficult. A later analysis found that HLA-associated TCR beta chains were more clonally expanded and had lower generation probabilities than equally common non-associated chains.

The cohort was made up of hundreds of healthy bone marrow donors. At the time of sampling, all cohort members were nominally healthy, though unrecorded immune exposures were likely present. The donor tested CMV seronegative, placing the donor among the 350 or so seronegative members of the cohort. A peripheral blood sample was collected from each donor, and TCR beta sequencing was performed on peripheral blood mononuclear cells. Genomic DNA extraction from the blood cell samples was performed with the Qiagen DNeasy Blood Extraction Kit. The library was obtained by the immunoSEQ multiplex PCR assay. For the multiplex PCR, a mixture combining 60 forward primers for TCR Vbeta segments and 13 reverse primers for TCR Jbeta segments was used. The CDR3 region of rearranged TCR beta genes was amplified from genomic DNA by a multiplex PCR assay. Amplified TCR beta libraries were sequenced as 87-base-pair reads on the Illumina HiSeq System. In the authors' own workflow: Across the roughly 640 repertoires, a later analysis counted 80 million or so unique TCR beta chains, approximately 12 million of which were shared by at least two donors. Raw reads were error-corrected and collapsed into unique sequences with a nearest-neighbor algorithm that merged closely related sequences to remove PCR and sequencing errors. V, D and J gene segments were assigned by aligning CDR3 sequences to IMGT reference sequences. Each retained sequence needed at least a six-nucleotide match to both a V gene segment and a J gene segment. A rearrangement counted as productive if the CDR3 had no stop codons and remained in frame with V and J, and every other rearrangement counted as non-productive. CDR3 was defined by IMGT convention, running from the second conserved V-encoded cysteine to the conserved J-encoded phenylalanine. Sequences without an unambiguous match to a single V gene segment were excluded from the earlier analysis of a few hundred of the donors. An earlier analysis of several hundred of the donors called V segments functional above 56.7% productive rearrangements and segregating when the between-donor standard deviation exceeded 5%. To diagnose cytomegalovirus status from the catalog of TCR beta chain sequences, a statistical classification framework was built. In a later analysis, TCR nucleotide sequences were compared against IMGT/GENE-DB human TR gene sequences so that V and J genes could be assigned. A later analysis assigned CDR3 sequences and most-parsimonious VDJ recombination scenarios with the TCRdist pipeline. In a later analysis, each TCR beta chain was defined by its CDR3 amino acid sequence together with its V-gene family, and reads lacking a unique V-gene family were excluded. To address suspected cross-contamination and a sequencing artifact, a later analysis removed around 600 highly shared, low-generation-probability nucleotide sequences. A later analysis calculated a clonal expansion index for each public chain from normalized within-repertoire ranks of inferred template counts. In a later analysis, generation probabilities were computed with a VDJ recombination model fitted to out-of-frame rearrangements, and the resulting probabilities were checked against IGoR. In a later analysis, hypergeometric tests were used to score TCR-TCR, TCR-HLA and TCR-CMV co-occurrence, with a repertoire-size bias correction applied to TCR pairs. To estimate false discovery rates, a later analysis permuted the HLA or CMV assignments 20 times. In a later analysis, co-occurring TCRs were grouped with DBSCAN, and TCRdist sequence similarity was added when clustering was performed within HLA-allele-positive subsets. Repertoires with fewer than 30,000 or more than 120,000 public chains, plus five repertoires with anomalous nucleotide sharing, were excluded from co-occurrence clustering. TCRdb mirrors the immuneACCESS table, restricted to in-frame sequences. Some clones are absent from its copies; in checked studies, under half trace to an unresolved V gene, and the reason for the others is unknown. The DNA gave D and trimming, while V, J and clone size come from that table. The sample table contains about 25,000 clones; only one count was recorded for roughly three quarters of them. The ten top clones hold 4% to 5% of the sample.

The junction shows trimming of 1 base on V and 1 base on J, plus 15 bases between the germline ends. The germline V gene encodes CDR1 MDHEN and CDR2 SYDVKM. The CDR3 runs 17 residues from the cysteine to the phenylalanine. Kept here is only the CDR3 DNA, which spans 51 bases and is read in frame from base 1. The origin of this receptor is a male donor in good health and CMV-seronegative. Sequencing was carried out using PBMCs. The sequence links TRBV28 to TRBJ2-3; TRBD1 could be the D gene, as 5 bases match. The CDR3 amino acid sequence is: CASSLSLRVVGTDTQYF. The DNA sequence follows: TGTGCCAGCAGTTTATCCCTCAGGGTCGTCGGCACAGATACGCAGTATTTT.